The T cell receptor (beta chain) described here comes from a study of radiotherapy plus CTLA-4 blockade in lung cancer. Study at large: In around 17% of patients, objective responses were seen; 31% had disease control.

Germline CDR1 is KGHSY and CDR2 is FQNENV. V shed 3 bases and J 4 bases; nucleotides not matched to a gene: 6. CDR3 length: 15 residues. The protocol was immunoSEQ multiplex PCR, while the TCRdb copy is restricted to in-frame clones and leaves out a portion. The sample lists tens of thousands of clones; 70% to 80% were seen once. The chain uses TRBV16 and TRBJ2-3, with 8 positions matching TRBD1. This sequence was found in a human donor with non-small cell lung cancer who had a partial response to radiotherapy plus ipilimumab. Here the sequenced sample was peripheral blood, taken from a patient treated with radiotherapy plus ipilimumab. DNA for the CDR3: TGTGCCAGCAGCCACGGGACAGGTCTTTCAGATACGCAGTATTTT. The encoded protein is CASSHGTGLSDTQYF. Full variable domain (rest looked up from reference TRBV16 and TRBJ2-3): GEEVAQTPKHLVRGEGQKAKLYCAPIKGHSYVFWYQQVLKNEFKFLISFQNENVFDETGMPKERFSAKCLPNSPCSLEIQATKLEDSAVYFCASSHGTGLSDTQYFGPGTRLTVL.